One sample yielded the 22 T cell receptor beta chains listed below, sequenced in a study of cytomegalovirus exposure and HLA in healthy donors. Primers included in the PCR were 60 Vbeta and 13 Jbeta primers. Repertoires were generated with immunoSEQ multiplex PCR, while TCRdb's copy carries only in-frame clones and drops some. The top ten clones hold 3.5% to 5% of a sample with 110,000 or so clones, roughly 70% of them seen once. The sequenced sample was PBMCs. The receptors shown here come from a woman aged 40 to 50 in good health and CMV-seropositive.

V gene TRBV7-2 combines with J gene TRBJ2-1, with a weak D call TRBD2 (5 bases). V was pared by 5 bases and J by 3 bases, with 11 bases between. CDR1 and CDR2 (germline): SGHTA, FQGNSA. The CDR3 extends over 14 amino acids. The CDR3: CASSPLRDYNEQFF. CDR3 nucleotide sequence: TGTGCCAGCAGCCCCCTCCGGGACTACAATGAGCAGTTCTTC.

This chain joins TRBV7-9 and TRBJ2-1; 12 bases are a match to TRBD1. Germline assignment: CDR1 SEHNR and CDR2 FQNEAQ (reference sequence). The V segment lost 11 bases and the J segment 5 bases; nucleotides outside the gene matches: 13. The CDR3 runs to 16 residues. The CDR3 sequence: CAHGGTGGAMDNEQFF. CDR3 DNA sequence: TGTGCCCACGGGGGGACAGGGGGCGCAATGGACAATGAGCAGTTCTTC.

The CDR3 DNA reads TGCGCCAGCAGCTTGAGATCCGGGACAGGGTCCGGGGAGCTGTTTTTT. Translated: CASSLRSGTGSGELFF. V is TRBV5-1 and J is TRBJ2-2, with TRBD1 matching over 9 bases. CDR1 is SGHRS, CDR2 YFSETQ, per germline. CDR3 length: 16 residues. The V and J ends lost 1 base and 6 bases, in that order; junction bases with no gene match: 7.

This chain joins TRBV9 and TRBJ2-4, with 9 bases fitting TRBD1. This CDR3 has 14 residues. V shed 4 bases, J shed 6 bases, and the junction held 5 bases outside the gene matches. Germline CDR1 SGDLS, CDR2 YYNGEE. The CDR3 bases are TGTGCCAGCAGCCCATTGACAGGGGGAAACATTCAGTACTTC. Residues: CASSPLTGGNIQYF.

CDR3 bases: TGTGCCAGCAGCTTAGAGGCGGAATACGAGCAGTACTTC. Its translation is CASSLEAEYEQYF. The rearrangement links TRBV7-2 to TRBJ2-7; D is ambiguous. Germline V lookup: CDR1 SGHTA, CDR2 FQGNSA. CDR3 length: 13 residues. V lost 1 base and J 4 bases, leaving 8 bases between the germline ends.

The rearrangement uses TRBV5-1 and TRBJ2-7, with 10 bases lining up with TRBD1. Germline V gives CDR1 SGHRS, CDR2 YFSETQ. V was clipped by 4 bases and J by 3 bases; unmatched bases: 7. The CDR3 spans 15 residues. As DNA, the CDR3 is TGCGCCAGCAGCCCGGGACAGGGGTTAGGCTACGAGCAGTACTTC. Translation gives CASSPGQGLGYEQYF. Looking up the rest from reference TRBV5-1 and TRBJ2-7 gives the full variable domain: KAGVTQTPRYLIKTRGQQVTLSCSPISGHRSVSWYQQTPGQGLQFLFEYFSETQRNKGNFPGRFSGRQFSNSRSEMNVSTLELGDSALYLCASSPGQGLGYEQYFGPGTRLTVT.

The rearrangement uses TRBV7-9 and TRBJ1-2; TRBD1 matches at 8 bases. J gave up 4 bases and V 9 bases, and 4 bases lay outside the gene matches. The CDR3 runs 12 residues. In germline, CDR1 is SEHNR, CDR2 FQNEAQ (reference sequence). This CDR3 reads CASCGTGYGYTF. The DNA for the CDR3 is TGTGCCAGTTGCGGGACAGGCTATGGCTACACCTTC.

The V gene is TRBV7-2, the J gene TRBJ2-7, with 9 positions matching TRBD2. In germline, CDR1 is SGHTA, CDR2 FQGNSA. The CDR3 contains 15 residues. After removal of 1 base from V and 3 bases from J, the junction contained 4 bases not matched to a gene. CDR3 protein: CASSLEAGGFYEQYF. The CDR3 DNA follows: TGTGCCAGCAGCTTAGAAGCGGGGGGTTTCTACGAGCAGTACTTC.

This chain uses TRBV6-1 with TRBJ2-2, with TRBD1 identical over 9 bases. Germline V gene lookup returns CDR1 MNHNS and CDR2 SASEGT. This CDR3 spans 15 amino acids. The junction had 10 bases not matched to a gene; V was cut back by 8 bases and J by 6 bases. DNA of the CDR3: TGTGCCAGCGACTGGACAGGGGAATATGCCGGGGAGCTGTTTTTT. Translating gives CASDWTGEYAGELFF.

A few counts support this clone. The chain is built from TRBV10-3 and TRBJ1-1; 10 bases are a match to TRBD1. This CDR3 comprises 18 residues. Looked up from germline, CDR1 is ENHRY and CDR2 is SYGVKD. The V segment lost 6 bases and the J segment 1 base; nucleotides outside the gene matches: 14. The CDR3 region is CAIRNRTGTGARNTEAFF. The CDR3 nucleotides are TGTGCCATCAGGAACAGAACCGGGACAGGGGCGAGGAACACTGAAGCTTTCTTT.

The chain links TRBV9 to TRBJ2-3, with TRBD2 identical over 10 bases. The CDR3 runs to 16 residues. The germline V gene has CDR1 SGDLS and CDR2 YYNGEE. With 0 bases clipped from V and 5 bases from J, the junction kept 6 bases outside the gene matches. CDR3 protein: CASSVVASGRGDTQYF. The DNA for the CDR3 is TGTGCCAGCAGCGTAGTGGCTAGCGGGAGAGGAGATACGCAGTATTTT.

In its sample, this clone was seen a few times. The DNA of the CDR3 is TGTGCCAGTAGTAGCGGAGCCAGGGCTGGAAACACCATATATTTT. Its protein product is CASSSGARAGNTIYF. This rearrangement joins TRBV19 to TRBJ1-3, with TRBD1 as a possible D gene (5 bases). Per the germline V gene, CDR1 is LNHDA and CDR2 is SQIVND (reference sequence). The CDR3 runs to 15 residues. V shed 4 bases and J shed 2 bases, with 12 bases lying between them. Together with reference TRBV19 and TRBJ1-3, the CDR3 gives the full variable domain: DGGITQSPKYLFRKEGQNVTLSCEQNLNHDAMYWYRQDPGQGLRLIYYSQIVNDFQKGDIAEGYSVSREKKESFPLTVTSAQKNPTAFYLCASSSGARAGNTIYFGEGSWLTVV.

Here the CDR3 reads CASRTVNTEAFF. The CDR3 nucleotides are TGTGCCAGCAGAACAGTGAACACTGAAGCTTTCTTT. The J gene is TRBJ1-1, the V gene TRBV6-1; D unclear. CDR1 is MNHNS and CDR2 is SASEGT in the germline V gene. Trimming removed 6 bases at V and 0 bases at J, with 5 bases between. The CDR3 is 12 amino acids.

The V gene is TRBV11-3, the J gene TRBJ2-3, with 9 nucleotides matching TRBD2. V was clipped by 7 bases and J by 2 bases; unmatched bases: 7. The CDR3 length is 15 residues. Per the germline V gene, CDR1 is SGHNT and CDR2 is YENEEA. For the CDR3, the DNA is TGTGCCAGCACTGTAGCGGGAGAGGTCACAGATACGCAGTATTTT. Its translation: CASTVAGEVTDTQYF. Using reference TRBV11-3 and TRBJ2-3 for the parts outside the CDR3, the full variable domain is EAGVVQSPRYKIIEKKQPVAFWCNPISGHNTLYWYLQNLGQGPELLIRYENEEAVDDSQLPKDRFSAERLKGVDSTLKIQPAELGDSAVYLCASTVAGEVTDTQYFGPGTRLTVL.

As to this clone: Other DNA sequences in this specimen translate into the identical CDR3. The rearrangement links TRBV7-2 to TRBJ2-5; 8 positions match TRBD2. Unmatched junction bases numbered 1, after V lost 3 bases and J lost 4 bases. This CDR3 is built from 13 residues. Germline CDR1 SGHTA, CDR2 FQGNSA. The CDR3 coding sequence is TGTGCCAGCAGCTTGAGCGGGGGAGAGACCCAGTACTTC. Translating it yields CASSLSGGETQYF.

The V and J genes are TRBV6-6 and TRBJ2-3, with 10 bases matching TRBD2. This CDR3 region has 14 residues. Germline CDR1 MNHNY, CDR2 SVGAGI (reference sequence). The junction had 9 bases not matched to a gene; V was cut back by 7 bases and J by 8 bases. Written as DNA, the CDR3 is TGTGCCAGCACCTGGACTAGCGGAGATTTTACGCAGTATTTT. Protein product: CASTWTSGDFTQYF.

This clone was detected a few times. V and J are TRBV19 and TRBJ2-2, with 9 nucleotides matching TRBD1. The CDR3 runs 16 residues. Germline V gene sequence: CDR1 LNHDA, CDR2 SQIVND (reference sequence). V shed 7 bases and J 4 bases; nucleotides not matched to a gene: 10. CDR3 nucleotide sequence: TGTGCCAGTACCGAAGGACAGGGGAGGGTCACCGGGGAGCTGTTTTTT. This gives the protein CASTEGQGRVTGELFF.

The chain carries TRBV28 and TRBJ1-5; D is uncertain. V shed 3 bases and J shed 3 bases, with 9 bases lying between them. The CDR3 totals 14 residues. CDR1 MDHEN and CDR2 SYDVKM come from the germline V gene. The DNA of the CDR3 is TGTGCCAGCAGTTTGAACCAGGACAATCAGCCCCAGCATTTT. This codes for CASSLNQDNQPQHF.

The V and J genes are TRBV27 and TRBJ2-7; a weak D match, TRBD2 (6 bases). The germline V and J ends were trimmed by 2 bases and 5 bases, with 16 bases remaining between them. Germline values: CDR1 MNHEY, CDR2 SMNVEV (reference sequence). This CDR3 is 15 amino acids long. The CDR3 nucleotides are TGTGCCAGCAGTTTAATCGGAGGGCTTAGTGACGAGCAGTACTTC. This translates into CASSLIGGLSDEQYF.

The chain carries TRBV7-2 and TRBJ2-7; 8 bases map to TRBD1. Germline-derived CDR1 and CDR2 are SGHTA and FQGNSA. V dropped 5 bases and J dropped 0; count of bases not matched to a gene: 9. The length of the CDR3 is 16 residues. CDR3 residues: CASSRLGQDFSYEQYF. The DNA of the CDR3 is TGTGCCAGCAGCCGCCTGGGACAGGACTTCTCCTACGAGCAGTACTTC.

CDR3 loop: CASRVTGIGYNEQFF. The CDR3 DNA sequence: TGTGCCAGCAGGGTCACAGGAATCGGGTACAATGAGCAGTTCTTC. This sequence joins TRBV27 and TRBJ2-1; perhaps TRBD1 as D (5 bases). The CDR3 contains 15 residues. V was trimmed by 6 bases and J by 4 bases, leaving 16 bases between them. Germline V CDR1 and CDR2: MNHEY, SMNVEV (reference sequence).

CDR3 DNA: TGCGCCAGCACCCACGGGGCTAGCGGGAGGAGTCACGAGCAGTACTTC. Translated: CASTHGASGRSHEQYF. The chain has TRBV5-1 and TRBJ2-7; 11 nucleotides agree with TRBD2. Germline V lookup: CDR1 SGHRS, CDR2 YFSETQ. J was trimmed by 5 bases and V by 6 bases; bases with no gene match: 13. The CDR3 has 16 residues.